This T cell receptor (beta chain) was obtained from a study of blood T cell repertoires in COVID-19. Across the whole study: PBMCs, B-cell-depleted T cells, or T cells were the source of the cDNA or gDNA that made up the material.

Some clones are missing from TCRdb's copy, which holds only in-frame ones; the method was immunoSEQ multiplex PCR. This repertoire shows 270,000 or so clones, over 75% found once; its top ten account for less than 10%. The origin of this receptor is a human donor in a cohort sampled during active COVID-19. The sequencing input was peripheral blood.

CDR3 in amino acids: CASSSGGESSYEQYF. The CDR3 coding sequence is TGTGCCAGCAGCTCCGGGGGGGAAAGCTCCTACGAGCAGTACTTC. The chain employs TRBV13 and TRBJ2-7; 8 nucleotides line up with TRBD2. Unmatched junction bases numbered 5, after V lost 4 bases and J lost 0 bases. Germline V lookup: CDR1 PRHDT, CDR2 FYEKMQ (reference sequence). The length of the CDR3 is 15 residues.